This T cell receptor beta chain is from a study of beta chain features in type 1 diabetes. Study findings and constraints: In the patient group, naive, central memory and Treg TCRB repertoires seemed more alike than in the healthy donor group. TCRB CDR3s from Type 1 diabetes patients were moderately but significantly shorter in all four CD4+ subsets.

In regard to this clone: No antigen is known for it.

The CDR3 length is 14 residues. Germline V CDR1 and CDR2: SNHLY, FYNNEI. Trimming took 4 bases from V and 4 from J, leaving 11 bases between them. All of the isolated RNA was reverse transcribed, so expressed TCRB transcripts were sequenced. Sequenced naive, central memory and regulatory T cell samples produced an average of around 3.5 million reads. Sequencing was performed with immunoSEQ multiplex PCR; in TCRdb, only in-frame clones are kept and a portion is missing. The sample consists of about 710,000 clones, roughly an eighth of them appearing once. Material for sequencing was naive CD4+ T cells from blood. This sequence was found in a man younger than 35 with type 1 diabetes. This sequence joins TRBV2 and TRBJ1-5, with D possibly being TRBD1 (6 bases). The CDR3 here is CASSVDRRNQPQHF. The CDR3 DNA follows: TGTGCCAGCAGTGTTGACAGGAGGAATCAGCCCCAGCATTTT.